Sequencing of this T cell receptor (beta chain) was carried out in a study of cytomegalovirus exposure and HLA in healthy donors. General study findings and limits: Apart from CMV serostatus, no immune exposure information was available. Certain sequence variants were highly shared and formed a cluster, and this cluster was likely a sequencing artifact. With later analysis, a missense DCLRE1C variant became linked to TCR beta V- and J-gene trimming.

PCR employed 60 Vbeta and 13 Jbeta primers. Sequencing was performed with immunoSEQ multiplex PCR; in TCRdb, only in-frame clones are kept and a portion is missing. The data hold approximately 160,000 clones, with around 81% observed a single time. This clone was recorded once. Its specificity is unknown. This receptor was identified in a man aged 35 to 55 in good health and CMV-seronegative. Material: PBMCs.

CDR3 nucleotides: TGTGCCAGTAGTAGAGGGTTCACTGAAGCTTTCTTT. The encoded protein is CASSRGFTEAFF. The chain is built from TRBV19 and TRBJ1-1; no definite D call. This CDR3 region has 12 residues. V lost 4 bases and J lost 4, with 7 bases in between. Germline V gene data show CDR1 as LNHDA and CDR2 as SQIVND (reference sequence).